A single sample is the source of the 26 T cell receptor beta chains below, sequenced in a study of vaccination and CD4 T cells after COVID-19. Described treatment: approximately 11-day PBMC culture with coronavirus spike peptide pools or control peptides (ViraFEST assay). CD4+ T cells of the unexposed donor were collected before the COVID-19 pandemic (2011-2018). The Oncomine TCR Beta short-read assay sequenced DNA from cultured CD4+ T cells. TCRdb itself ran the PCR reads through MiXCR, one entry per CDR3 protein. In the table there are around 7,000 distinct CDR3 sequences, 39% of which are singletons. The antigens for these receptors are not known. The sequenced material came from CD4+ T cells from blood, cultured in vitro. These TCRs come from a human donor in good health.

V and J are TRBV30 and TRBJ1-2, with D uncertain. The CDR3 is made up of 13 amino acids. Germline V lookup: CDR1 GTSNPN, CDR2 SVGIG (reference sequence). V was trimmed by 1 base and J by 4 bases, leaving 10 bases between them. Written as DNA, the CDR3 is TGTGCCTGGAGTGATGAGATCAGCTATGGCTACACCTTC. Its translation is CAWSDEISYGYTF.

This chain joins TRBV6-5 and TRBJ2-7; D not certain. The CDR3 sequence is 13 residues long. Trimming pared 2 bases from V and 6 bases from J, leaving 11 bases between. Germline values: CDR1 MNHEY, CDR2 SVGAGI. The CDR3 coding sequence is TGTGCCAGCAGTTACGTCCTAGTAGGCGAGCAGTACTTC. Translating gives CASSYVLVGEQYF.

This clonotype was recorded only once. This rearrangement joins TRBV6-4 to TRBJ2-7; D remains unclear. This CDR3 is 12 amino acids long. Trimming removed 6 bases at V and 1 base at J, with 7 bases between. Germline V lookup: CDR1 MRHNA, CDR2 SNTAGT. This chain's CDR3 is CASRTNSYEQYF. The DNA for the CDR3 is TGTGCCAGCAGGACCAATTCCTACGAGCAGTACTTC.

The chain couples TRBV20-1 to TRBJ2-5; TRBD2 agrees at 7 bases. Trimming took 6 bases from V and 5 from J; bases not matched to a gene: 18. Germline CDR1 is DFQATT and CDR2 is SNEGSKA (reference sequence). The CDR3 has 16 residues. The CDR3 reads CSAPRGGQSWSETQYF. The CDR3 bases are TGCAGTGCGCCCCGGGGAGGGCAGTCCTGGAGCGAGACCCAGTACTTC.

The genes are TRBV20-1 and TRBJ2-7; 7 bases align to TRBD1. This CDR3 has 14 residues. J was trimmed by 3 bases and V by 2 bases; bases with no gene match: 7. In germline, CDR1 is DFQATT, CDR2 SNEGSKA (reference sequence). This chain's CDR3 is CSARNRTGVYEQYF. CDR3 DNA: TGCAGTGCTAGAAATCGGACAGGTGTCTACGAGCAGTACTTC.

The chain employs TRBV6-1 and TRBJ1-2; possible D gene TRBD1, 5 bases. The CDR3 spans 14 residues. The germline CDR1 and CDR2 sequences are MNHNS and SASEGT. V dropped 9 bases and J dropped 2 bases, with 16 bases sitting between them. The CDR3 DNA reads TGTGCCAGTTTAGTGCCCGGGACCAACTATGGCTACACCTTC. Protein: CASLVPGTNYGYTF.

This clonotype has a handful of counts. The chain has TRBV24-1 and TRBJ2-2; D may be TRBD1 or TRBD2 (7 bases each). Trimming removed 5 bases from V and 4 bases from J, with 19 bases in between. The length of the CDR3 is 17 residues. Germline V gives CDR1 KGHDR, CDR2 SFDVKD. The CDR3 DNA follows: TGTGCCACCAGTGGCCCAGGGGGGGGGCCAGGCACCGGGGAGCTGTTTTTT. It encodes CATSGPGGGPGTGELFF.

J is TRBJ1-6 and V is TRBV7-2; D ambiguous. The CDR3 has 14 amino acids. Germline CDR1 is SGHTA and CDR2 is FQGNSA. V lost 3 bases and J 10 bases, leaving 13 bases between the germline ends. The CDR3 spells CASSFENWASPLHF. The CDR3, as DNA: TGTGCCAGCAGCTTTGAAAATTGGGCGTCACCCCTCCACTTT.

The chain couples TRBV18 to TRBJ1-2; 7 bases fit TRBD1. This CDR3 has 16 residues. V dropped 2 bases and J dropped 2; count of bases not matched to a gene: 8. Germline values: CDR1 KGHSH, CDR2 LQKENI. CDR3 in amino acids: CASSPAHRGINYGYTF. CDR3 DNA: TGTGCCAGCTCACCAGCTCACAGGGGAATCAACTATGGCTACACCTTC.

The chain employs TRBV6-5 and TRBJ2-3; D is undetermined. There are 15 residues in the CDR3. The ends were cut back, 0 bases at V and 3 bases at J, with 10 bases in the middle. Germline CDR1 reads MNHEY; CDR2 reads SVGAGI. The CDR3 loop is CASSYSGLLTDTQYF. The CDR3 DNA reads TGTGCCAGCAGTTACTCAGGGTTGTTGACAGATACGCAGTATTTT.

The chain links TRBV10-2 to TRBJ2-3; D is undetermined. CDR1 and CDR2 (germline): WSHSY, SAAADI. This CDR3 is 11 amino acids long. Trimming removed 5 bases at V and 4 bases at J, with 4 bases between. The CDR3 spells CASSFADTQYF. The CDR3 bases are TGCGCCAGCAGTTTCGCAGATACGCAGTATTTT.

This chain uses TRBV18 with TRBJ1-2; 7 nucleotides match TRBD1. The V and J ends lost 3 bases and 3 bases, in that order; junction bases with no gene match: 7. Germline loops: CDR1 KGHSH, CDR2 LQKENI. The CDR3 extends over 15 amino acids. CDR3 nucleotides: TGTGCCAGCTCACCGACATCCGGGACAGACTATGGCTACACCTTC. As protein: CASSPTSGTDYGYTF.

V gene TRBV12-3 or TRBV12-4 combines with J gene TRBJ1-2, with D perhaps matching TRBD1 (5 bases). V lost 6 bases and J lost 2, with 10 bases in between. The CDR3 contains 13 residues. Here the CDR3 DNA reads TGTGCCAGCAGCATGGGACGCAACTATGGCTACACCTTC. Translating it yields CASSMGRNYGYTF.

This clonotype has more than one count but fewer than ten. The rearrangement links TRBV7-6 to TRBJ1-6; D gene unclear. V lost 1 base and J 8 bases, leaving 6 bases between the germline ends. The germline V gene encodes CDR1 SGHVS and CDR2 FNYEAQ. The CDR3 spans 13 residues. The CDR3 region is CASSLDLHSPLHF. The CDR3 region has the DNA TGTGCCAGCAGCTTAGACTTGCATTCACCCCTCCACTTT.

This clonotype was counted between two and nine times. The V and J genes are TRBV7-7 and TRBJ1-1; D is uncertain. Germline lookup yields CDR1 SSHAT and CDR2 FNYEAQ (reference sequence). V dropped 0 bases and J dropped 1 base, with 3 bases sitting between them. The CDR3 has 13 residues. CDR3 amino acids: CASSLAENTEAFF. The CDR3, as DNA: TGTGCCAGCAGCTTAGCAGAGAACACTGAAGCTTTCTTT.

V and J are TRBV6-1 and TRBJ1-2; a weak D match, TRBD1 (5 bases). V was trimmed by 5 bases and J by 2 bases, leaving 9 bases between them. Germline V gene data show CDR1 as MNHNS and CDR2 as SASEGT. The CDR3 consists of 13 residues. As DNA, the CDR3 is TGTGCCAGCAGTATGGGGGGGAACTATGGCTACACCTTC. It codes for CASSMGGNYGYTF.

CDR3 protein: CASSEDQARISPLHF. CDR3 nucleotide sequence: TGTGCCAGCAGTGAAGACCAAGCTAGGATTTCACCCCTCCACTTT. The rearrangement links TRBV25-1 to TRBJ1-6; D is uncertain. The V end was cut by 2 bases, the J end by 9 bases, with 14 bases between. The CDR3 sequence is 15 residues long. Germline CDR1 MGHDK, CDR2 SYGVNS.

This chain joins TRBV5-8 and TRBJ1-1; D gene unclear. Germline assignment: CDR1 SGHTS and CDR2 YDEGEE. Between the trimmed V and J ends, which lost 4 bases and 0 bases, there was a span of 7 bases. This CDR3 spans 13 amino acids. CDR3 region: CASSPRMNTEAFF. DNA for the CDR3: TGTGCCAGCAGCCCTAGGATGAACACTGAAGCTTTCTTT.

This chain joins TRBV27 and TRBJ1-2; no clear D. From germline, CDR1 is MNHEY and CDR2 SMNVEV (reference sequence). Trimming pared 5 bases from V and 5 bases from J, leaving 21 bases between. The CDR3 contains 16 residues. CDR3 DNA: TGTGCCAGCAGTATAAGCCGGGCCCCGCCTGAGTATGGCTACACCTTC. Translating it yields CASSISRAPPEYGYTF.

This rearrangement joins TRBV6-1 to TRBJ2-2, with TRBD1 as a possible D gene (5 bases). The V gene's germline CDR1 is MNHNS and CDR2 SASEGT. The length of the CDR3 is 15 residues. Trimming stripped 2 bases from V and 1 base from J, with 8 bases between. The CDR3 DNA follows: TGTGCCAGCAGTGAATCAGGGTGGAACACCGGGGAGCTGTTTTTT. It translates to CASSESGWNTGELFF.

The chain is built from TRBV6-1 and TRBJ2-2, with 7 bases aligning to TRBD1. This CDR3 has 14 residues. Germline CDR1 is MNHNS and CDR2 is SASEGT. The ends lost 8 bases at V and 3 bases at J; junction bases unmatched: 6. The CDR3 DNA sequence: TGTGCCAGCCCCAAGGGGGCGGACACCGGGGAGCTGTTTTTT. This sequence encodes CASPKGADTGELFF.

This clonotype showed up just a few times. This rearrangement joins TRBV20-1 to TRBJ1-1; 10 nucleotides line up with TRBD1. V was clipped by 5 bases and J by 0 bases; unmatched bases: 9. Germline V gives CDR1 DFQATT, CDR2 SNEGSKA (reference sequence). The CDR3 runs 16 residues. The DNA for the CDR3 is TGCAGTGCTCCCGGGACAGGGGTATCAGTGAACACTGAAGCTTTCTTT. Its protein is CSAPGTGVSVNTEAFF.

The CDR3 region is CSAREGPPRPYGYTF. The CDR3 DNA follows: TGCAGTGCTAGAGAAGGCCCCCCCCGTCCCTATGGCTACACCTTC. This chain joins TRBV20-1 and TRBJ1-2; D uncertain. This CDR3 contains 15 residues. Between the trimmed V and J ends, which lost 0 bases and 4 bases, there was a span of 15 bases. CDR1 is DFQATT and CDR2 is SNEGSKA in the germline V gene (reference sequence).

The V call is TRBV29-1, the J call TRBJ1-1, with 11 positions matching TRBD1. The length of the CDR3 is 14 residues. The V and J ends lost 6 bases and 4 bases, in that order; junction bases with no gene match: 7. Germline V gene lookup returns CDR1 SQVTM and CDR2 ANQGSEA. CDR3 sequence: CSVMGGTGGTEAFF. The CDR3 DNA follows: TGCAGCGTGATGGGAGGGACAGGGGGCACTGAAGCTTTCTTT.

There are a few counts of this clonotype. The chain carries TRBV20-1 and TRBJ2-2, with D perhaps matching TRBD1 or TRBD2 (6 bases each). Germline V lookup: CDR1 DFQATT, CDR2 SNEGSKA (reference sequence). The germline V and J ends were trimmed by 6 bases and 6 bases, with 14 bases remaining between them. CDR3 size: 13 residues. The CDR3 DNA reads TGCAGTGCAATAAGGGGGACTGCCGGGGAGCTGTTTTTT. It encodes CSAIRGTAGELFF.

This rearrangement joins TRBV18 to TRBJ1-1; a weak D match, TRBD1 (5 bases). Trimming took off 6 bases at V and 3 bases at J, with 20 bases between the two ends. Germline values: CDR1 KGHSH, CDR2 LQKENI. The CDR3 runs 16 residues. The CDR3 sequence is CASSRAPGAGDTEAFF. DNA of the CDR3: TGTGCCAGCTCCCGAGCCCCCGGGGCTGGGGACACTGAAGCTTTCTTT.